These 23 T cell receptor beta chains share one sample of origin, sequenced in a study of OX40 agonist ivuxolimab in advanced cancers. Here immunoSEQ multiplex PCR was the method, and the copy in TCRdb shows in-frame clones only, minus some. The table records tens of thousands of clones, 88% of them present only once. The input for sequencing was CD4+ or CD8+ T cells sorted from blood, taken in a trial of the OX40 agonist ivuxolimab. These receptors originate from an adult with an advanced solid tumor such as melanoma, head and neck, liver or kidney cancer.

This clone came up once. This chain joins TRBV5-1 and TRBJ1-6; 8 bases are shared with TRBD1. Trimming took 4 bases from V and 5 from J; bases not matched to a gene: 11. Germline V lookup: CDR1 SGHRS, CDR2 YFSETQ. The CDR3 is made up of 17 amino acids. In nucleotides, the CDR3 is TGCGCCAGCAGCCTTACGGACAGGGCCGTGGATAATTCACCCCTCCACTTT. Amino acid sequence: CASSLTDRAVDNSPLHF.

CDR3 in amino acids: CATTVGEPLPNTEAFF. CDR3 nucleotide sequence: TGCGCCACCACAGTCGGGGAACCGTTACCTAACACTGAAGCTTTCTTT. This chain connects TRBV5-1 to TRBJ1-1; D not certain. V was trimmed by 9 bases and J by 2 bases, leaving 23 bases between them. The CDR3 sequence is 16 residues long. Looked up from germline, CDR1 is SGHRS and CDR2 is YFSETQ.

Here the CDR3 reads CASSYSGGGGTEAFF. As DNA, the CDR3 is TGTGCCAGCAGTTACTCAGGTGGGGGGGGCACTGAAGCTTTCTTT. The V call is TRBV6-5, the J call TRBJ1-1; D is possibly TRBD1 (5 bases). V lost 0 bases to trimming and J lost 4 bases, with 12 bases between them. CDR3 length: 15 residues. In germline, CDR1 is MNHEY, CDR2 SVGAGI.

This sequence joins TRBV6-1 and TRBJ2-7; 9 positions agree with TRBD1. CDR3 length equals 13 residues. Looked up from germline, CDR1 is MNHNS and CDR2 is SASEGT. V dropped 6 bases and J dropped 6; count of bases not matched to a gene: 6. CDR3 sequence (DNA): TGTGCCAGCAGCCCCGGGACAGGGTTCGAGCAGTACGTC. Its translation is CASSPGTGFEQYV.

This clone came up a few times. The rearrangement links TRBV11-2 to TRBJ1-6; D possibly corresponds to TRBD1 (5 bases). V was shortened by 2 bases and J by 4 bases, with 12 bases between the two germline ends. Looked up from germline, CDR1 is SGHAT and CDR2 is FQNNGV. The CDR3 runs 16 residues. CDR3 residues: CASSLITQGYNSPLHF. The CDR3 DNA follows: TGTGCCAGCAGCTTAATCACCCAGGGATATAATTCACCCCTCCACTTT.

This chain uses TRBV9 with TRBJ1-1, with D possibly matching TRBD1 (5 bases). V was shortened by 4 bases and J by 8 bases, with 24 bases between the two germline ends. The germline gives CDR1 SGDLS, CDR2 YYNGEE. The CDR3 is made up of 16 amino acids. The DNA of the CDR3 is TGTGCCAGCAGCACCTGGGACTCCCACACGAAACAAGAAGCTTTCTTT. This sequence encodes CASSTWDSHTKQEAFF.

CDR3 nucleotide sequence: TGTGCCAGCAGCGCTTGGGCGGGGGTCAATCAGCCCCAGCATTTT. It yields the protein CASSAWAGVNQPQHF. The chain recombines TRBV9 with TRBJ1-5, with a tentative D call TRBD1 (5 bases). The CDR3 spans 15 residues. Trimming cost V 3 bases and J 3 bases, with 13 bases left between them. Per germline, CDR1 SGDLS and CDR2 YYNGEE.

This clone was picked up a small number of times. The chain's CDR3 is CASYVVRNTEAFF. DNA of the CDR3: TGTGCCAGCTACGTGGTGCGGAACACTGAAGCTTTCTTT. The chain recombines TRBV11-3 with TRBJ1-1; D unresolved. The CDR3 is made up of 13 amino acids. Germline V gives CDR1 SGHNT, CDR2 YENEEA. The V end lost 8 bases, the J end lost 1 base, and 11 bases lay between the germline ends.

This rearrangement joins TRBV5-6 to TRBJ2-7; 8 bases map to TRBD1. Germline lookup yields CDR1 SGHDT and CDR2 YYEEEE. V trimming: 1 base; J trimming: 3 bases; junction bases outside the gene matches: 3. The CDR3 consists of 14 residues. CDR3 loop: CASSLQGAGYEQYF. The CDR3, as DNA: TGTGCCAGCAGCTTGCAGGGGGCGGGCTACGAGCAGTACTTC.

The V and J genes are TRBV4-1 and TRBJ2-2; D call uncertain. The CDR3 runs to 14 residues. Trimming stripped 1 base from V and 7 bases from J, with 10 bases between. Germline CDR1 reads MGHRA; CDR2 reads YSYEKL. CDR3 region: CASSQGSGDGELFF. The CDR3 nucleotides are TGCGCCAGCAGCCAAGGGTCTGGGGACGGGGAGCTGTTTTTT.

The chain joins TRBV7-9 to TRBJ2-7; TRBD2 might be the D (5 bases). The germline gives CDR1 SEHNR, CDR2 FQNEAQ (reference sequence). V lost 4 bases, J lost 0 bases, and 7 bases lay in between. CDR3 length: 13 residues. CDR3 loop: CASSSGLSYEQYF. The CDR3 DNA follows: TGTGCCAGCAGCTCCGGACTCTCCTACGAGCAGTACTTC. Variable domain in full (rest from reference TRBV7-9 and TRBJ2-7): DTGVSQNPRHKITKRGQNVTFRCDPISEHNRLYWYRQTLGQGPEFLTYFQNEAQLEKSRLLSDRFSAERPKGSFSTLEIQRTEQGDSAMYLCASSSGLSYEQYFGPGTRLTVT.

The J gene is TRBJ2-1, the V gene TRBV30; unclear D gene. The CDR3 runs to 15 residues. V was shortened by 3 bases and J by 0 bases, with 12 bases between the two germline ends. Germline assignment: CDR1 GTSNPN and CDR2 SVGIG (reference sequence). The CDR3 is CAWREGRLSYNEQFF. The CDR3 DNA reads as TGTGCCTGGAGGGAAGGACGTCTCTCCTACAATGAGCAGTTCTTC.

The gene calls are TRBV30 and TRBJ2-2; no reliable D call. Germline V CDR1 and CDR2: GTSNPN, SVGIG (reference sequence). V dropped 2 bases and J dropped 3 bases, with 13 bases sitting between them. CDR3 length: 15 residues. The DNA for the CDR3 is TGTGCCTGGAGTTTCGGGCTATGGGACACCGGGGAGCTGTTTTTT. This gives the protein CAWSFGLWDTGELFF.

This clone came up a few times. J is TRBJ2-7 and V is TRBV6-1; D perhaps matches TRBD1 (5 bases). Trimming left V 4 bases short and J 2 bases short, with 6 bases between. Per the germline V gene, CDR1 is MNHNS and CDR2 is SASEGT. This CDR3 has 12 residues. The CDR3 region is CASSGQTYEQYF. CDR3 nucleotide sequence: TGTGCCAGCAGTGGACAGACCTACGAGCAGTACTTC.

The chain carries TRBV30 and TRBJ2-1; no reliable D call. CDR3 length: 14 amino acids. CDR1 and CDR2 (germline): GTSNPN, SVGIG (reference sequence). The germline V and J ends were trimmed by 1 base and 4 bases, with 11 bases remaining between them. The CDR3 DNA reads as TGTGCCTGGAGTGCAACAGCCTTGTACAATGAGCAGTTCTTC. Translated: CAWSATALYNEQFF.

In the case of this clone: Germline is not matched at one junction end, which may reflect a read error. The chain couples TRBV5-1 to TRBJ1-6; D gene uncertain. The CDR3 is 12 amino acids. CDR1 is SGHRS and CDR2 is YFSETQ in the germline V gene. The CDR3 sequence is CASSLENSPLHF. For the CDR3, the DNA is TGTGCCAGCAGCTTGGAAAATTCACCCCTCCACTTT.

The V and J genes are TRBV6-6 and TRBJ2-2; the D is unclear. The CDR3 length is 12 residues. Trimming took 5 bases from V and 6 from J, leaving 7 bases between them. Germline values: CDR1 MNHNY, CDR2 SVGAGI (reference sequence). CDR3 in amino acids: CASSDLPGELFF. DNA of the CDR3: TGTGCCAGCAGTGACCTACCCGGGGAGCTGTTTTTT.

The chain is built from TRBV7-9 and TRBJ2-1; 7 nucleotides match TRBD2. The germline V gene encodes CDR1 SEHNR and CDR2 FQNEAQ (reference sequence). The length of the CDR3 is 13 residues. J lost 7 bases, V lost 3 bases, and 3 bases had no gene match. The CDR3 is CASSFLGGNEQFF. The CDR3 region has the DNA TGTGCCAGCAGCTTTTTGGGGGGGAATGAGCAGTTCTTC.

The chain employs TRBV9 and TRBJ1-1; D possibly corresponds to TRBD1 (5 bases). Germline-derived CDR1 and CDR2 are SGDLS and YYNGEE. V was clipped by 0 bases and J by 4 bases, with 13 bases between them. This CDR3 has 15 amino acids. The CDR3 nucleotides read TGTGCCAGCAGCGTAGAGGTAGGGGCTAGCACTGAAGCTTTCTTT. Encoded protein: CASSVEVGASTEAFF.

This chain uses TRBV4-1 with TRBJ1-1; D remains unclear. The CDR3 loop spans 13 amino acids. The germline V gene encodes CDR1 MGHRA and CDR2 YSYEKL. The V gene lost 1 base and the J gene lost 1 base, with 4 bases spanning the gap. The CDR3 spells CASSQGTNTEAFF. Here the CDR3 DNA reads TGCGCCAGCAGCCAAGGTACGAACACTGAAGCTTTCTTT.

This chain links TRBV2 with TRBJ2-1; 7 positions agree with TRBD1. The CDR3 spans 14 residues. Trimming took 6 bases from V and 7 from J; bases not matched to a gene: 9. The germline V gene encodes CDR1 SNHLY and CDR2 FYNNEI. The CDR3 DNA reads TGTGCCAGCAGAGGGGGCCCCCTCTCTAATGAGCAGTTCTTC. Its protein is CASRGGPLSNEQFF.

This sequence joins TRBV9 and TRBJ2-1; TRBD2 aligns across 14 bases. Trimming took 3 bases from V and 5 from J; bases not matched to a gene: 1. The CDR3 is 15 amino acids. Germline values: CDR1 SGDLS, CDR2 YYNGEE. This CDR3 reads CASSATSGGDNEQFF. DNA for the CDR3: TGTGCCAGCAGCGCGACTAGCGGGGGGGACAATGAGCAGTTCTTC.

The chain has TRBV7-3 and TRBJ2-7; D not certain. The length of the CDR3 is 13 residues. CDR1 is SGHTA and CDR2 is FQGTGA in the germline V gene. Trimming took off 5 bases at V and 4 bases at J, with 12 bases between the two ends. The chain's CDR3 is CASSPAPGYEQYF. CDR3 sequence (DNA): TGTGCCAGCAGCCCCGCCCCCGGGTACGAGCAGTACTTC. The variable domain in full, with the rest retrieved from reference TRBV7-3 and TRBJ2-7, is GAGVSQTPSNKVTEKGKYVELRCDPISGHTALYWYRQSLGQGPEFLIYFQGTGAADDSGLPNDRFFAVRPEGSVSTLKIQRTERGDSAVYLCASSPAPGYEQYFGPGTRLTVT.